Reported below is one T cell receptor (beta chain). Using immunoSEQ multiplex PCR, the repertoire was profiled, and TCRdb retains in-frame clones only, with some absent. Altogether about 46,000 clones are present, 75% to 95% being singletons, with the ten largest covering roughly 9%. The data stem from a study of T cell changes during pregnancy in multiple sclerosis. This CDR3 has 14 residues. The germline V and J ends were trimmed by 5 bases and 2 bases, with 11 bases remaining between them. CDR1 is MNHNS and CDR2 is SASEGT in the germline V gene. The TCR was taken from a female donor with multiple sclerosis, enrolled in a pregnancy study. The chain employs TRBV6-1 and TRBJ2-3, with D possibly TRBD1 on 6 matching bases. The specimen was CD8+ T cells from peripheral blood mononuclear cells, collected after pregnancy. The CDR3 region has the DNA TGTGCCAGCAGTTGGGACACCGTCACAGATACGCAGTATTTT. Its translation: CASSWDTVTDTQYF.